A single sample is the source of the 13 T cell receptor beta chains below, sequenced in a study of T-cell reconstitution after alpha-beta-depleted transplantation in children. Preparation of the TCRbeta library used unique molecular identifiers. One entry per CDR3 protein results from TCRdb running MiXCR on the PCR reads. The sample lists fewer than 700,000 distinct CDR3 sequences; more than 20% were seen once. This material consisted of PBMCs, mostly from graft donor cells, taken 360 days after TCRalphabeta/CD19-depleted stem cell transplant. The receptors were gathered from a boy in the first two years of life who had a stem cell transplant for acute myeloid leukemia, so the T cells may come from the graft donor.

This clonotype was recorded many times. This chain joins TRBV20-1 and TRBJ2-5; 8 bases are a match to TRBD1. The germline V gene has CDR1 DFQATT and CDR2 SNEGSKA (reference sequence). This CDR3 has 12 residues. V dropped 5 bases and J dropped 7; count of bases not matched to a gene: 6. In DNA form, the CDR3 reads TGCAGTGCTGTCGACAGGGGAGGGACCCAGTACTTC. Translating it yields CSAVDRGGTQYF.

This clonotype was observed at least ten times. The chain's CDR3 is CSARDLRRDSKETQYF. CDR3 coding DNA: TGCAGTGCTAGAGACCTCCGGCGGGACAGTAAAGAGACCCAGTACTTC. This chain joins TRBV20-1 and TRBJ2-5, with D tentatively TRBD1 (7 bases). V was cut by 0 bases and J by 3 bases, with 17 bases left in between. Germline lookup yields CDR1 DFQATT and CDR2 SNEGSKA (reference sequence). This CDR3 spans 16 amino acids.

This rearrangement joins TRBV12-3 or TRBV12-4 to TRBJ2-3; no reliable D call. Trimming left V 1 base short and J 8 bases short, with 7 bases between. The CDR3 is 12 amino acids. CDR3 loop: CASSLVGSTQYF. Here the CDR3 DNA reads TGTGCCAGCAGTTTAGTGGGCAGTACGCAGTATTTT.

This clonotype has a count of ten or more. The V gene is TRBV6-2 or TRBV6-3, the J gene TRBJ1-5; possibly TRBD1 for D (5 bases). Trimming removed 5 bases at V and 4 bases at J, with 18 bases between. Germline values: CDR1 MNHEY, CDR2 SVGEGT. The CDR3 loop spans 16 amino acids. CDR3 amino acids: CASSPGPGKRNQPQHF. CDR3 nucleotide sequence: TGTGCCAGCAGTCCGGGACCCGGTAAAAGAAATCAGCCCCAGCATTTT.

The CDR3 protein is CSARGRGSSYNEQFF. CDR3 DNA: TGCAGTGCTAGAGGCAGGGGGTCGTCCTACAATGAGCAGTTCTTC. The chain links TRBV20-1 to TRBJ2-1, with TRBD1 identical over 7 bases. V trimming: 1 base; J trimming: 1 base; junction bases outside the gene matches: 4. Germline loops: CDR1 DFQATT, CDR2 SNEGSKA (reference sequence). The CDR3 runs 15 residues.

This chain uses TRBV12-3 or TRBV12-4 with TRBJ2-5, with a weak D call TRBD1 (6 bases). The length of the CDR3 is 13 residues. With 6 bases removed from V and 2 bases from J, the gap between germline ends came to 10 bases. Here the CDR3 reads CASSTGFQETQYF. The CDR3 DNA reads TGTGCCAGCAGCACAGGGTTTCAAGAGACCCAGTACTTC.

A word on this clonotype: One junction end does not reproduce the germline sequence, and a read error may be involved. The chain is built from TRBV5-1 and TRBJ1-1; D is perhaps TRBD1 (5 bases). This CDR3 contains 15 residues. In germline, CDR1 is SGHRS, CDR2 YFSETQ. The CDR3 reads CASSPGHIGNSEAFF. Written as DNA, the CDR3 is TGCGCCAGCAGCCCCGGACACATTGGGAACTCTGAAGCTTTCTTT. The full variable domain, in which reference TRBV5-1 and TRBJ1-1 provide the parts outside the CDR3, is KAGVTQTPRYLIKTRGQQVTLSCSPISGHRSVSWYQQTPGQGLQFLFEYFSETQRNKGNFPGRFSGRQFSNSRSEMNVSTLELGDSALYLCASSPGHIGNSEAFFGQGTRLTVV.

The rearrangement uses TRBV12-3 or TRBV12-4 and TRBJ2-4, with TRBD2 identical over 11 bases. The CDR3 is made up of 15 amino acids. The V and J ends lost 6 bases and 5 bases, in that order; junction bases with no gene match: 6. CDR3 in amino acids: CASRPGLAEQNIQYF. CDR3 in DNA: TGTGCCAGCAGGCCGGGACTAGCGGAACAAAACATTCAGTACTTC.

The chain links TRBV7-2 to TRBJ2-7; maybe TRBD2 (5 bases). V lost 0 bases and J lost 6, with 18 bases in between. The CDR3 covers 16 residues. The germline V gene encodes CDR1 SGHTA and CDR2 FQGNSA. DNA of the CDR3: TGTGCCAGCAGCTTAGCCCCCTGGGAGCCTTCTCTCGAGCAGTACGTC. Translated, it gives CASSLAPWEPSLEQYV.

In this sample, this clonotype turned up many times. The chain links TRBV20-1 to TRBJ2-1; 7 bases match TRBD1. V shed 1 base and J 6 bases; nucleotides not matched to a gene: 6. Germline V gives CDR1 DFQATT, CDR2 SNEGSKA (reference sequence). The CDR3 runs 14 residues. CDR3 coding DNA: TGCAGTGCTAGAGGAGACAGGGTCCGCAATGAGCAGTTCTTC. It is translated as CSARGDRVRNEQFF.

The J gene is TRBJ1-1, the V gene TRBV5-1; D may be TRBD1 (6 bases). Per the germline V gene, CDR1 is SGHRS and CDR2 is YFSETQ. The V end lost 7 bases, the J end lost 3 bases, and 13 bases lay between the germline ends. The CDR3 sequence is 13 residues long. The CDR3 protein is CASGRQEDTEAFF. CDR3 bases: TGCGCCAGCGGACGACAGGAGGACACTGAAGCTTTCTTT.

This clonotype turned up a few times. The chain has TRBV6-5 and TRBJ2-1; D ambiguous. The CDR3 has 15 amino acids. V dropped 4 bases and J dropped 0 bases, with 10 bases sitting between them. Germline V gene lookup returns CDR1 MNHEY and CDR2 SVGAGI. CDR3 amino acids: CASSSDWSSYNEQFF. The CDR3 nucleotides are TGTGCCAGCAGTTCCGACTGGAGCTCCTACAATGAGCAGTTCTTC.

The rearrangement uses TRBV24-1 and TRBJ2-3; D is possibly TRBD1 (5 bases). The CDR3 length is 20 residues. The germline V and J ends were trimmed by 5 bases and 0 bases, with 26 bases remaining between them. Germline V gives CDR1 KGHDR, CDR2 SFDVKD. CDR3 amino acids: CATSGPSTSKGRASTDTQYF. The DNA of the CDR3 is TGTGCCACCAGTGGACCCTCGACTTCAAAGGGCAGGGCTAGCACAGATACGCAGTATTTT.